Following are 5 T cell receptor beta chains from one sample sequenced in a study of cytomegalovirus exposure and HLA in healthy donors (dated by TCRdb to 2016 to 2017). Libraries were built with the immunoSEQ multiplex PCR assay. The multiplex PCR relied on a mix of 60 forward primers for TCR Vbeta segments and 13 reverse primers for TCR Jbeta segments. This immuneACCESS table, as held by TCRdb, lists in-frame sequences with V and J called but not all clones. Of the missing ones, under half trace to an unresolved V gene in checked studies; the others have no known cause. The sample table holds roughly 150,000 clones, of which 9.4% were seen once. Approximately 1.8% of the sample is in the top ten clones. The source material was PBMCs. Source of these receptors: a male donor in good health and CMV-seronegative.

The sample holds a few counts of this clone. Here the CDR3 DNA reads TGTGCCAGCAGTTTAACAGGGGCTGCTAACTATGGCTACACCTTC. This translates into CASSLTGAANYGYTF. V gene TRBV27 combines with J gene TRBJ1-2; 7 bases map to TRBD1. After removal of 2 bases from V and 0 bases from J, the junction contained 3 bases not matched to a gene. Germline V gene lookup returns CDR1 MNHEY and CDR2 SMNVEV (reference sequence). This CDR3 is 15 amino acids long.

This clone was seen a few times. The chain joins TRBV19 to TRBJ2-3, with 10 bases identical to TRBD2. CDR1 and CDR2 from the germline V gene are LNHDA and SQIVND (reference sequence). This CDR3 contains 16 residues. V dropped 5 bases and J dropped 3; count of bases not matched to a gene: 8. DNA of the CDR3: TGTGCCAGTAGTCTCCGGACTAGCGGACGAACAGATACGCAGTATTTT. It translates to CASSLRTSGRTDTQYF.

The chain links TRBV28 to TRBJ1-3; TRBD1 aligns across 8 bases. CDR1 is MDHEN and CDR2 is SYDVKM in the germline V gene. J lost 2 bases, V lost 5 bases, and 2 bases had no gene match. The CDR3 runs to 14 residues. CDR3 loop: CASSLRGPGNTIYF. DNA for the CDR3: TGTGCCAGCAGTCTCAGGGGGCCTGGAAACACCATATATTTT.

A few counts support this clone. The chain couples TRBV7-2 to TRBJ1-2; D gene ambiguous. The germline CDR1 and CDR2 sequences are SGHTA and FQGNSA. V gave up 0 bases and J gave up 5 bases, with 13 bases separating them. CDR3 length: 15 amino acids. For the CDR3, the DNA is TGTGCCAGCAGCTTAGCCCCCTTGACGGGGTATGGCTACACCTTC. It yields the protein CASSLAPLTGYGYTF. The entire variable domain, with the rest obtained from reference TRBV7-2 and TRBJ1-2, is as follows: GAGVSQSPSNKVTEKGKDVELRCDPISGHTALYWYRQSLGQGLEFLIYFQGNSAPDKSGLPSDRFSAERTGGSVSTLTIQRTQQEDSAVYLCASSLAPLTGYGYTFGSGTRLTVV.

This clone was detected only a few times. This chain links TRBV5-6 with TRBJ2-5, with D possibly TRBD1 on 6 matching bases. Germline CDR1 is SGHDT and CDR2 is YYEEEE. V gave up 4 bases and J gave up 11 bases, with 24 bases separating them. The CDR3 spans 15 residues. The CDR3 region is CASSALAGDPEEQYF. CDR3 bases: TGTGCCAGCAGCGCCTTGGCAGGGGATCCAGAAGAGCAGTACTTC.